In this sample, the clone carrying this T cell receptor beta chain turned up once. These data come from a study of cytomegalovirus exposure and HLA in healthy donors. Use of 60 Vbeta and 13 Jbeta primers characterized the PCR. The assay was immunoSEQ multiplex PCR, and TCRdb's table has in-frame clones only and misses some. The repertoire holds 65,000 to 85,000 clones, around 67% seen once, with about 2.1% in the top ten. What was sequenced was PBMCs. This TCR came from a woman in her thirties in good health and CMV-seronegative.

The CDR3 loop is CARAPPGQGPEQYF. CDR3 sequence (DNA): TGTGCCAGGGCCCCTCCGGGACAGGGGCCCGAGCAGTACTTC. This chain connects TRBV6-5 to TRBJ2-7, with 10 positions matching TRBD1. Germline CDR1 reads MNHEY; CDR2 reads SVGAGI. This CDR3 is 14 amino acids long. The junction had 11 bases not matched to a gene; V was cut back by 9 bases and J by 6 bases.